This T cell receptor (beta chain) stems from a study of CD4+ T cells in melanoma. Clones were sequenced by immunoSEQ multiplex PCR, and TCRdb holds only the in-frame ones, with some missing. The top ten hold 9.7% of the sample, which has 20,000 to 25,000 clones, roughly 78% seen once. Findings and caveats of the study: CD8+ T cell, macrophage and B cell function reportedly correlated with neoantigen-specific CD4+ T cells. Neoantigen-specific CD4+ T cells in melanoma reportedly had diverse differentiation states.

There are 14 residues in the CDR3. Germline V gene lookup returns CDR1 SGHRS and CDR2 YFSETQ. The V end was cut by 4 bases, the J end by 4 bases, with 14 bases between. To note about this clone: Antigen: not known.

The V and J genes are TRBV5-1 and TRBJ2-5, with D possibly being TRBD2 (5 bases). The sequence was obtained from a human donor with melanoma. Here the CDR3 reads CASSPTLGGETQYF. In DNA, the CDR3 is TGCGCCAGCAGCCCAACCCTTGGAGGAGAGACCCAGTACTTC.